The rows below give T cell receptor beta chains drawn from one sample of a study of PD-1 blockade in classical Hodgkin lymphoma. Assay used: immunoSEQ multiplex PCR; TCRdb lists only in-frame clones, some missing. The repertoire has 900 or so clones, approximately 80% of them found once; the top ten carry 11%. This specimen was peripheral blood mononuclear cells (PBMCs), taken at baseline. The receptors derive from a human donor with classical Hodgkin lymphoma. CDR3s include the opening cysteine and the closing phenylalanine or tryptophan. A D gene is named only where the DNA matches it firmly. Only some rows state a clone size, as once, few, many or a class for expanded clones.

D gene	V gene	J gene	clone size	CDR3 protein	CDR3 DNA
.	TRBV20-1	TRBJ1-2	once	CSARFDGYTF	TGCAGTGCTCGCTTCGATGGCTACACCTTC
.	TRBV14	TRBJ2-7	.	CASSPYTSNYYEQYF	TGTGCCAGCAGCCCCTACACGTCAAATTATTACGAGCAGTACTTC
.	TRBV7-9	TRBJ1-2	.	CASSPHKGGGFYGYTF	TGTGCCAGCAGCCCGCACAAGGGGGGGGGCTTCTATGGCTACACCTTC
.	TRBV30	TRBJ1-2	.	CAWRGKGYYGYTF	TGTGCCTGGCGAGGGAAAGGGTACTATGGCTACACCTTC
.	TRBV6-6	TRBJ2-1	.	CASTPLGNEQFF	TGTGCCAGCACCCCATTAGGCAATGAGCAGTTCTTC
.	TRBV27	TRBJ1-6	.	CASSTGISYNSPLHF	TGTGCCAGCAGCACAGGGATTTCCTATAATTCACCCCTCCACTTT
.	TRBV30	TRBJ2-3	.	CAWKGGRSTDTQYF	TGTGCCTGGAAGGGGGGTCGAAGCACAGATACGCAGTATTTT
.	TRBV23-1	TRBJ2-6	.	CASRAQGTGSGANVLTF	TGCGCCAGCAGAGCACAGGGAACGGGTTCTGGGGCCAACGTCCTGACTTTC
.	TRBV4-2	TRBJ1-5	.	CASSQDNQPQHF	TGTGCCAGCAGCCAAGATAATCAGCCCCAGCATTTT
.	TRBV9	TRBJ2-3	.	CASSVLASSTDTQYF	TGTGCCAGCAGCGTACTAGCGAGCAGCACAGATACGCAGTATTTT
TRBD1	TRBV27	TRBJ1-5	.	CASSSNQGVQPQHF	TGTGCCAGCAGTTCTAACCAGGGGGTGCAGCCCCAGCATTTT
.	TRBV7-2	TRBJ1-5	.	CASSSDQRSVNQPQHF	TGTGCCAGCAGCTCCGACCAGAGGTCGGTTAATCAGCCCCAGCATTTT
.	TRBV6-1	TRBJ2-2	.	CASNERPGELFF	TGTGCCAGTAACGAGCGCCCCGGGGAGCTGTTTTTT
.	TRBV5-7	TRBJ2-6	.	CASSQYRVQSRANVLTF	TGTGCCAGCAGTCAATATCGCGTACAAAGTCGGGCCAACGTCCTGACTTTC
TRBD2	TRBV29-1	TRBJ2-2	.	CSVQGLAGGELFF	TGCAGCGTTCAGGGACTAGCGGGAGGGGAGCTGTTTTTT
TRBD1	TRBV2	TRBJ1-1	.	CASRTGGNTEAFF	TGTGCCAGCAGGACAGGGGGGAACACTGAAGCTTTCTTT
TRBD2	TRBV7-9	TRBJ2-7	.	CASSRPLSGGYEQYF	TGTGCCAGCAGCCGCCCGCTTAGCGGGGGTTACGAGCAGTACTTC
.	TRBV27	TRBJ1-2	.	CASSLSPLIYGYTF	TGTGCCAGCAGTTTATCCCCACTGATATATGGCTACACCTTC
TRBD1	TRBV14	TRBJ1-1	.	CASSRRTGLGAFF	TGTGCCAGCAGCCGTCGGACAGGGCTTGGGGCTTTCTTT
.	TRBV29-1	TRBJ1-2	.	CSVAGSTGYGYTF	TGCAGCGTTGCAGGGTCTACTGGCTATGGCTACACCTTC